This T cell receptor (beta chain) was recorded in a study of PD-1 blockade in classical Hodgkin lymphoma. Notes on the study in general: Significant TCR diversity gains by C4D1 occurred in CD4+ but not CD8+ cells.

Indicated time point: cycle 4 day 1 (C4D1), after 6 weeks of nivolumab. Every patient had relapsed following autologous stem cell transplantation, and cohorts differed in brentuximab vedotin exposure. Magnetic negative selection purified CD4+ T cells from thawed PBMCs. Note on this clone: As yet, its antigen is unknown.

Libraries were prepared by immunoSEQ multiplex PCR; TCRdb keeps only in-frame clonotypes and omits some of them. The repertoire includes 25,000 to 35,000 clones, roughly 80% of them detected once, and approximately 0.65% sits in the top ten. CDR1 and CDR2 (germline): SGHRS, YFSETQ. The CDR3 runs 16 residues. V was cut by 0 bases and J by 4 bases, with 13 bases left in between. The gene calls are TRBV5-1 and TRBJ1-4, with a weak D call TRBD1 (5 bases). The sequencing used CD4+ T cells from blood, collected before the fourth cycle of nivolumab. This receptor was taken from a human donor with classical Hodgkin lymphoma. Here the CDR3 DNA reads TGCGCCAGCAGCTTGGCCCCGGACATTGATAATGAAAAACTGTTTTTT. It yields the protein CASSLAPDIDNEKLFF.